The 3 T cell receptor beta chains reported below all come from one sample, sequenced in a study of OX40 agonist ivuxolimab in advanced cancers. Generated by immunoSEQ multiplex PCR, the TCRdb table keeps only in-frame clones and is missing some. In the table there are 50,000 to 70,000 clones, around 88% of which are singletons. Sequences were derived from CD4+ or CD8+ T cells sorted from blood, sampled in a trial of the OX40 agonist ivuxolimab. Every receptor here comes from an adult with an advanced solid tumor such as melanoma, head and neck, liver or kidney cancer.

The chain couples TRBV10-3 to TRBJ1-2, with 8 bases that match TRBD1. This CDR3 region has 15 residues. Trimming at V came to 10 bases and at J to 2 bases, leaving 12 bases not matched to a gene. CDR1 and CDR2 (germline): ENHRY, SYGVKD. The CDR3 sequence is CASRGQGAVNYGYTF. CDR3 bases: TGTGCCAGCAGAGGGCAGGGGGCGGTCAACTATGGCTACACCTTC.

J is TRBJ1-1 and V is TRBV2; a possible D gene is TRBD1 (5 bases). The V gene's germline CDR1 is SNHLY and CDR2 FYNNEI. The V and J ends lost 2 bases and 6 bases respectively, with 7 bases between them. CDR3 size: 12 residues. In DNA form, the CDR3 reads TGTGCCAGCAGTGAATCGGGGGCTGAAGCTTTCTTT. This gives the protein CASSESGAEAFF.

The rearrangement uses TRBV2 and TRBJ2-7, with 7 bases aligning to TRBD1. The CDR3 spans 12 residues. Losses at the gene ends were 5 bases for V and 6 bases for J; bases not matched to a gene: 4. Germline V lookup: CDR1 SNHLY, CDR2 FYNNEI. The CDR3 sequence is CASSRTGGEQYF. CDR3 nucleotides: TGTGCCAGCAGTCGGACAGGAGGCGAGCAGTACTTC.